This is a list of T cell receptor beta chains from one sample in a study of technical replicates of blood from a handful of donors. Generated by immunoSEQ multiplex PCR, the TCRdb table keeps only in-frame clones and is missing some. The sample consists of 50,000 to 70,000 clones, about 88% of them appearing once. Material: PBMCs. These TCRs come from a human donor in good health. Some clones in this sample may be carry-over from other donors' samples. Each CDR3 is given with its conserved first and last residue. D genes are given only for firm matches. The size of a clone is reported for some rows only, either as once, few or many, or as a class for expanded clones.

abundance: -
v_gene: TRBV2
d_gene: TRBD2
j_gene: TRBJ2-2
CDR3nt: TGTGCCAGCAGGATAGGACTAGCGGGAGATAACACCGGGGAGCTGTTTTTT
CDR3aa: CASRIGLAGDNTGELFF

abundance: -
v_gene: TRBV2
d_gene: TRBD1
j_gene: TRBJ1-3
CDR3nt: TGTGCCAGCCTGGGACAGGGGGCTGGAAACACCATATATTTT
CDR3aa: CASLGQGAGNTIYF

abundance: -
v_gene: TRBV6-9
d_gene: TRBD2
j_gene: TRBJ2-7
CDR3nt: TGTGCCAGCAGAACTAGCGGGGGAGCTACGTACGAGCAGTACTTC
CDR3aa: CASRTSGGATYEQYF

abundance: -
v_gene: TRBV2
d_gene: TRBD1
j_gene: TRBJ2-2
CDR3nt: TGTGCCAGCAGTGAACAGGGGGCCACGAACACCGGGGAGCTGTTTTTT
CDR3aa: CASSEQGATNTGELFF

abundance: -
v_gene: TRBV11-3
d_gene: -
j_gene: TRBJ2-3
CDR3nt: TGTGCCAGCAGCTTAGACTCACGCGGTTCGGATACGCAGTATTTT
CDR3aa: CASSLDSRGSDTQYF

abundance: once
v_gene: TRBV4-3
d_gene: -
j_gene: TRBJ1-1
CDR3nt: TGCGCCAGCAGCCCCGGACCGGGAGAGGAGGGAACTGAAGCTTTCTTT
CDR3aa: CASSPGPGEEGTEAFF

abundance: -
v_gene: TRBV5-6
d_gene: -
j_gene: TRBJ2-2
CDR3nt: TGTGCCAGCACCGCACTTAGGAGCGCCGGGGAGCTGTTTTTT
CDR3aa: CASTALRSAGELFF

abundance: -
v_gene: TRBV30
d_gene: -
j_gene: TRBJ1-2
CDR3nt: TGTGCCTGGAGTGCACGACGGGCGGGCTATGGCTACACCTTC
CDR3aa: CAWSARRAGYGYTF

abundance: -
v_gene: TRBV4-1
d_gene: TRBD2
j_gene: TRBJ2-3
CDR3nt: TGCGCCAGCAGCCAACGACTAGCGGGAGAAGGAGATACGCAGTATTTT
CDR3aa: CASSQRLAGEGDTQYF

abundance: -
v_gene: TRBV6-5
d_gene: -
j_gene: TRBJ2-7
CDR3nt: TGTGCCAGCAGTTACTCGGTGCAGACATACGAGCAGTACTTC
CDR3aa: CASSYSVQTYEQYF

abundance: -
v_gene: TRBV9
d_gene: -
j_gene: TRBJ2-1
CDR3nt: TGTGCCAGCAGCGGACTTAGCGGCATCTCACAGAGGGAGCAGTTCTTC
CDR3aa: CASSGLSGISQREQFF

abundance: -
v_gene: TRBV7-2
d_gene: -
j_gene: TRBJ2-3
CDR3nt: TGTGCCAGCAGCCCTCGGGCGGGGCCAGATACGCAGTATTTT
CDR3aa: CASSPRAGPDTQYF

abundance: -
v_gene: TRBV2
d_gene: TRBD2
j_gene: TRBJ2-5
CDR3nt: TGTGCCAGCAGTGGACTAGCGGGGGAAGAGACCCAGTACTTC
CDR3aa: CASSGLAGEETQYF

abundance: -
v_gene: TRBV5-1
d_gene: TRBD2
j_gene: TRBJ2-5
CDR3nt: TGCGCCAGCAGCTTTACTAGCGGGAATTCAGAGACCCAGTACTTC
CDR3aa: CASSFTSGNSETQYF

abundance: -
v_gene: TRBV13
d_gene: TRBD1
j_gene: TRBJ2-1
CDR3nt: TGTGCCAGCAGCCAAAGTTCCGGGACAGGGGGCTACAATGAGCAGTTCTTC
CDR3aa: CASSQSSGTGGYNEQFF

abundance: -
v_gene: TRBV7-6
d_gene: TRBD2
j_gene: TRBJ2-1
CDR3nt: TGTGCCAGCAGCTTATCAGCGGGACCTATATTCTACAATGAGCAGTTCTTC
CDR3aa: CASSLSAGPIFYNEQFF

abundance: once
v_gene: TRBV27
d_gene: -
j_gene: TRBJ1-1
CDR3nt: TGTGCCAGCAGCCTCCGGGAGGTAGGGACTGAAGCTTTCTTT
CDR3aa: CASSLREVGTEAFF

abundance: -
v_gene: TRBV5-8
d_gene: -
j_gene: TRBJ2-3
CDR3nt: TGTGCCAGCAGCCAAAGCCGAGATACGCAGTATTTT
CDR3aa: CASSQSRDTQYF

abundance: -
v_gene: TRBV7-6
d_gene: TRBD1
j_gene: TRBJ2-5
CDR3nt: TGTGCCAGCAGAGGGACAGGGGGAACGTTGGAGACCCAGTACTTC
CDR3aa: CASRGTGGTLETQYF

abundance: -
v_gene: TRBV20-1
d_gene: TRBD1
j_gene: TRBJ1-2
CDR3nt: TGCAGTGCTTACAGGGGCTATGGCTACACCTTC
CDR3aa: CSAYRGYGYTF

abundance: once
v_gene: TRBV6-5
d_gene: -
j_gene: TRBJ2-7
CDR3nt: TGTGCCAGCAGGAGAGCCGCGGTGAGCTACGAGCAGTACTTC
CDR3aa: CASRRAAVSYEQYF

abundance: -
v_gene: TRBV29-1
d_gene: -
j_gene: TRBJ2-5
CDR3nt: TGCAGCGCCCAACGGGACATTCAAGAGACCCAGTACTTC
CDR3aa: CSAQRDIQETQYF

abundance: -
v_gene: TRBV6-6
d_gene: -
j_gene: TRBJ1-1
CDR3nt: TGTGCCAGCAGCCCATCAGGGAACACTGAAGCTTTCTTT
CDR3aa: CASSPSGNTEAFF

abundance: -
v_gene: TRBV4-3
d_gene: TRBD2
j_gene: TRBJ2-2
CDR3nt: TGCGCCAGCAGCCGGGGGGCAGCGGGAGGCAACACCGGGGAGCTGTTTTTT
CDR3aa: CASSRGAAGGNTGELFF

abundance: once
v_gene: TRBV4-1
d_gene: TRBD1
j_gene: TRBJ1-2
CDR3nt: TGCGCCAGCAGCCAAGACGCAGGGGGCGCGGGGGGCTACACCTTC
CDR3aa: CASSQDAGGAGGYTF

abundance: -
v_gene: TRBV19
d_gene: TRBD1
j_gene: TRBJ2-1
CDR3nt: TGTGCCAGTAGCCCCAGGGGGTACAATGAGCAGTTCTTC
CDR3aa: CASSPRGYNEQFF